Listed below are T cell receptor beta chains from one sample, sequenced in a study of T-cell reconstitution after alpha-beta-depleted transplantation in children. TCRdb re-called the PCR reads with MiXCR, one entry per CDR3 protein. The data show about 980,000 distinct CDR3 sequences, roughly 29% seen once. The material was PBMCs, mostly from graft donor cells, obtained 360 days after TCRalphabeta/CD19-depleted stem cell transplant. The receptors come from a boy in the first two years of life who had a stem cell transplant for SCID, so the T cells may come from the graft donor. Each CDR3 is given with its conserved first and last residue. D genes are given only for firm matches. Rows may omit the clone size; those that give it use once, few, many or a size class.

j_gene: TRBJ2-1
v_gene: TRBV7-3
d_gene: TRBD1
abundance: -
CDR3aa: CASSYEAGGSYNEQFF
CDR3nt: TGTGCCAGCAGTTATGAGGCAGGGGGATCCTACAATGAGCAGTTCTTC

j_gene: TRBJ1-6
v_gene: TRBV11-2
d_gene: -
abundance: -
CDR3aa: CASSLERTENSPLHF
CDR3nt: TGTGCCAGCAGCTTAGAACGGACGGAAAATTCACCCCTCCACTTT

j_gene: TRBJ2-7
v_gene: TRBV10-2
d_gene: TRBD1
abundance: -
CDR3aa: CASSGWDRGGEQYF
CDR3nt: TGCGCCAGCAGTGGATGGGACAGGGGTGGTGAGCAGTACTTC

j_gene: TRBJ2-7
v_gene: TRBV28
d_gene: TRBD1
abundance: -
CDR3aa: CASSRTGGNEQYF
CDR3nt: TGTGCCAGCAGTCGTACAGGGGGCAACGAGCAGTACTTC

j_gene: TRBJ2-1
v_gene: TRBV18
d_gene: -
abundance: -
CDR3aa: CASSPLRRVAYNEQFF
CDR3nt: TGTGCCAGCTCACCCTTGCGGAGGGTAGCCTACAATGAGCAGTTCTTC

j_gene: TRBJ2-3
v_gene: TRBV27
d_gene: -
abundance: many
CDR3aa: CASSLWQGTDTQYF
CDR3nt: TGTGCCAGCAGTTTATGGCAGGGCACAGATACGCAGTATTTT

j_gene: TRBJ2-1
v_gene: TRBV20-1
d_gene: -
abundance: few
CDR3aa: CSARWKRLQFF
CDR3nt: TGCAGTGCTAGGTGGAAGCGGTTGCAGTTCTTC

j_gene: TRBJ2-6
v_gene: TRBV5-1
d_gene: -
abundance: -
CDR3aa: CASSLAGEGAGANVLTF
CDR3nt: TGCGCCAGCAGCTTGGCCGGCGAAGGGGCTGGGGCCAACGTCCTGACTTTC

j_gene: TRBJ2-1
v_gene: TRBV28
d_gene: TRBD1
abundance: -
CDR3aa: CASSPRDRAYPYNEQFF
CDR3nt: TGTGCCAGCAGTCCACGGGACAGGGCATACCCTTACAATGAGCAGTTCTTC

j_gene: TRBJ2-7
v_gene: TRBV21-1
d_gene: -
abundance: -
CDR3aa: CASSPPTGQASYEQYF
CDR3nt: TGTGCCAGCAGCCCTCCTACGGGACAGGCCTCCTACGAGCAGTACTTC

j_gene: TRBJ2-1
v_gene: TRBV28
d_gene: -
abundance: few
CDR3aa: CASRVGDLGLDEQFF
CDR3nt: TGTGCCAGCAGGGTTGGGGACCTAGGGTTGGATGAGCAGTTCTTC

j_gene: TRBJ2-7
v_gene: TRBV7-8
d_gene: -
abundance: -
CDR3aa: CASLKAPLGNEQYF
CDR3nt: TGTGCCAGCCTGAAGGCTCCACTAGGCAACGAGCAGTACTTC

j_gene: TRBJ1-2
v_gene: TRBV6-2/TRBV6-3
d_gene: -
abundance: once
CDR3aa: CASSRLEAAYGYTF
CDR3nt: TGTGCCAGCAGTCGTCTTGAGGCAGCCTATGGCTACACCTTC

j_gene: TRBJ2-5
v_gene: TRBV29-1
d_gene: -
abundance: -
CDR3aa: CSVSSREETQYF
CDR3nt: TGCAGCGTTTCGAGCAGAGAAGAGACCCAGTACTTC

j_gene: TRBJ2-7
v_gene: TRBV7-9
d_gene: -
abundance: few
CDR3aa: CASSPTRGMSYEQYF
CDR3nt: TGTGCCAGCAGCCCGACGAGGGGCATGTCCTACGAGCAGTACTTC

j_gene: TRBJ2-2
v_gene: TRBV5-1
d_gene: TRBD1
abundance: once
CDR3aa: CASSATGGAYTGELFF
CDR3nt: TGCGCCAGCAGCGCTACAGGGGGCGCTTACACCGGGGAGCTGTTTTTT

j_gene: TRBJ2-3
v_gene: TRBV7-2
d_gene: TRBD2
abundance: -
CDR3aa: CASSGPSSGASTDTQYF
CDR3nt: TGTGCCAGCAGCGGACCGTCTAGCGGGGCTAGCACAGATACGCAGTATTTT

j_gene: TRBJ2-1
v_gene: TRBV5-1
d_gene: TRBD2
abundance: -
CDR3aa: CASSSGGAGGREQFF
CDR3nt: TGCGCCAGCAGCTCAGGGGGAGCGGGGGGGCGTGAGCAGTTCTTC

j_gene: TRBJ2-1
v_gene: TRBV4-1
d_gene: TRBD1
abundance: -
CDR3aa: CASSQTGLSYNEQFF
CDR3nt: TGCGCCAGCAGCCAGACAGGGCTTTCCTACAATGAGCAGTTCTTC

j_gene: TRBJ2-3
v_gene: TRBV7-9
d_gene: -
abundance: -
CDR3aa: CASTSVRVTDTQYF
CDR3nt: TGTGCCAGCACCTCTGTGAGGGTCACAGATACGCAGTATTTT

j_gene: TRBJ1-1
v_gene: TRBV20-1
d_gene: -
abundance: -
CDR3aa: CSAADKQNTEAFF
CDR3nt: TGCAGTGCCGCGGACAAGCAGAACACTGAAGCTTTCTTT

j_gene: TRBJ2-5
v_gene: TRBV28
d_gene: TRBD1
abundance: -
CDR3aa: CASSLSTGTLLGETQYF
CDR3nt: TGTGCCAGCAGTTTGTCGACAGGGACCCTACTTGGGGAGACCCAGTACTTC

j_gene: TRBJ1-5
v_gene: TRBV4-2
d_gene: TRBD1
abundance: few
CDR3aa: CASSHRGTGVTSGNQPQHF
CDR3nt: TGTGCCAGCAGCCATAGAGGGACAGGGGTCACTTCTGGTAATCAGCCCCAGCATTTT

j_gene: TRBJ2-2
v_gene: TRBV12-3/TRBV12-4
d_gene: TRBD2
abundance: -
CDR3aa: CASSPTFGSGGPTGELFF
CDR3nt: TGTGCCAGCAGTCCTACGTTTGGTAGCGGGGGACCCACCGGGGAGCTGTTTTTT

j_gene: TRBJ2-3
v_gene: TRBV3-1
d_gene: -
abundance: -
CDR3aa: CASSSFLGTDTQYF
CDR3nt: TGTGCCAGCAGCTCCTTTTTGGGCACAGATACGCAGTATTTT

j_gene: TRBJ2-7
v_gene: TRBV7-9
d_gene: -
abundance: many
CDR3aa: CASSDGQPYEQYF
CDR3nt: TGTGCCAGCAGCGATGGACAGCCCTACGAGCAGTACTTC

j_gene: TRBJ2-1
v_gene: TRBV20-1
d_gene: -
abundance: -
CDR3aa: CSAQIRDGTYNEQFF
CDR3nt: TGCAGTGCTCAAATCCGGGACGGGACCTACAATGAGCAGTTCTTC

j_gene: TRBJ2-7
v_gene: TRBV5-1
d_gene: -
abundance: -
CDR3aa: CASSLEGGALGRYEQYF
CDR3nt: TGCGCCAGCAGCTTGGAAGGTGGGGCCCTCGGTCGCTACGAGCAGTACTTC

j_gene: TRBJ2-2
v_gene: TRBV20-1
d_gene: TRBD1
abundance: -
CDR3aa: CSARGNRGRKNTGELFF
CDR3nt: TGCAGTGCTAGAGGAAACAGGGGGCGGAAAAACACCGGGGAGCTGTTTTTT

j_gene: TRBJ2-3
v_gene: TRBV12-3/TRBV12-4
d_gene: -
abundance: few
CDR3aa: CASSLMGGSSTDTQYF
CDR3nt: TGTGCCAGCAGTTTAATGGGGGGATCTAGCACAGATACGCAGTATTTT

j_gene: TRBJ2-7
v_gene: TRBV28
d_gene: -
abundance: few
CDR3aa: CASSSLGVPEYEQYF
CDR3nt: TGTGCCAGCAGTTCCCTCGGTGTGCCTGAGTACGAGCAGTACTTC

j_gene: TRBJ1-5
v_gene: TRBV5-5
d_gene: -
abundance: few
CDR3aa: CASSPRQGRDQPQHF
CDR3nt: TGTGCCAGCAGCCCCCGCCAGGGACGGGATCAGCCCCAGCATTTT

j_gene: TRBJ2-2
v_gene: TRBV12-3/TRBV12-4
d_gene: TRBD1
abundance: -
CDR3aa: CASSPRQGVSGELFF
CDR3nt: TGTGCCAGCAGTCCCCGACAGGGCGTAAGCGGGGAGCTGTTTTTT

j_gene: TRBJ2-1
v_gene: TRBV15
d_gene: TRBD2
abundance: -
CDR3aa: CATSRDSGYSYNEQFF
CDR3nt: TGTGCCACCAGCAGAGATAGCGGGTACTCCTACAATGAGCAGTTCTTC

j_gene: TRBJ2-1
v_gene: TRBV3-1
d_gene: -
abundance: few
CDR3aa: CASSPRAYPYNEQFF
CDR3nt: TGTGCCAGCAGCCCCCGGGCGTATCCCTACAATGAGCAGTTCTTC

j_gene: TRBJ2-1
v_gene: TRBV20-1
d_gene: -
abundance: -
CDR3aa: CSANTGSSYNEQFF
CDR3nt: TGCAGTGCCAATACAGGGAGCTCCTACAATGAGCAGTTCTTC

j_gene: TRBJ2-1
v_gene: TRBV7-9
d_gene: TRBD1
abundance: -
CDR3aa: CASSSAGTGGEQFF
CDR3nt: TGTGCCAGCAGCTCAGCCGGGACAGGGGGCGAGCAGTTCTTC

j_gene: TRBJ2-3
v_gene: TRBV11-1
d_gene: TRBD2
abundance: -
CDR3aa: CASSFGLAGGTWASTDTQYF
CDR3nt: TGTGCCAGCAGCTTCGGACTAGCGGGGGGGACTTGGGCTAGCACAGATACGCAGTATTTT

j_gene: TRBJ2-7
v_gene: TRBV12-3/TRBV12-4
d_gene: TRBD1
abundance: few
CDR3aa: CASSDAQGAYYEQYF
CDR3nt: TGTGCCAGCAGCGACGCCCAGGGGGCCTACTACGAGCAGTACTTC

j_gene: TRBJ1-1
v_gene: TRBV7-9
d_gene: -
abundance: -
CDR3aa: CASSLVGTGTEAFF
CDR3nt: TGTGCCAGCAGCTTAGTAGGGACTGGCACTGAAGCTTTCTTT

j_gene: TRBJ2-4
v_gene: TRBV12-3/TRBV12-4
d_gene: TRBD2
abundance: -
CDR3aa: CASSPLAGGSKNIQYF
CDR3nt: TGTGCCAGCAGCCCTCTAGCGGGGGGTTCCAAAAACATTCAGTACTTC

j_gene: TRBJ2-7
v_gene: TRBV7-2
d_gene: -
abundance: -
CDR3aa: CASSSQTGSYEQYF
CDR3nt: TGTGCCAGCAGCTCCCAGACAGGTTCCTACGAGCAGTACTTC

j_gene: TRBJ2-5
v_gene: TRBV13
d_gene: -
abundance: -
CDR3aa: CASSRTEQETQYF
CDR3nt: TGTGCCAGCAGCCGGACCGAGCAAGAGACCCAGTACTTC

j_gene: TRBJ1-4
v_gene: TRBV12-3/TRBV12-4
d_gene: -
abundance: -
CDR3aa: CASSLNVAGDGKLFF
CDR3nt: TGTGCCAGCAGTTTAAATGTAGCAGGGGATGGGAAACTGTTTTTT

j_gene: TRBJ1-2
v_gene: TRBV20-1
d_gene: -
abundance: -
CDR3aa: CSARRPFLPGYTF
CDR3nt: TGCAGTGCTAGGCGACCTTTCCTCCCTGGCTACACCTTC

j_gene: TRBJ2-7
v_gene: TRBV28
d_gene: -
abundance: -
CDR3aa: CASSTDYEQYF
CDR3nt: TGTGCCAGCAGCACCGACTACGAGCAGTACTTC

j_gene: TRBJ2-2
v_gene: TRBV7-9
d_gene: TRBD2
abundance: few
CDR3aa: CASSPPSGPGELFF
CDR3nt: TGTGCCAGCAGTCCACCTAGCGGACCCGGGGAGCTGTTTTTT

j_gene: TRBJ2-3
v_gene: TRBV7-8
d_gene: TRBD2
abundance: -
CDR3aa: CASRPRTSGTRDTQYF
CDR3nt: TGTGCCAGCAGACCGCGGACTAGCGGTACCAGGGATACGCAGTATTTT